One and the same sample provided the 31 T cell receptor beta chains below, sequenced in a study of blood T cells in healthy people across ages. Primers used in a second PCR of roughly 7 to 11 cycles were a sample-barcoded 5' primer and a J-beta primer mix. TCRdb passed the 5' RACE reads through MiXCR, listing each CDR3 protein once. In the table there are approximately 730,000 distinct CDR3 sequences, roughly 47% of which are singletons. The sequenced sample was blood. These receptors were taken from an older woman in good health.

At least ten counts were recorded for this clonotype. V usage is TRBV5-1 and J usage is TRBJ2-5, with a tentative D call TRBD1 (5 bases). The CDR3 has 15 amino acids. V was pared by 4 bases and J by 3 bases, with 16 bases between. Germline lookup yields CDR1 SGHRS and CDR2 YFSETQ. The CDR3 DNA is TGCGCCAGCAGCAGGGTACCAGGGCCGGAAGAGACCCAGTACTTC. Amino acid sequence: CASSRVPGPEETQYF. Filled out from reference TRBV5-1 and TRBJ2-5, the complete variable domain reads KAGVTQTPRYLIKTRGQQVTLSCSPISGHRSVSWYQQTPGQGLQFLFEYFSETQRNKGNFPGRFSGRQFSNSRSEMNVSTLELGDSALYLCASSRVPGPEETQYFGPGTRLLVL.

In its sample, this clonotype was seen once. The chain uses TRBV12-3 or TRBV12-4 and TRBJ2-2, with 8 positions matching TRBD1. The CDR3 consists of 14 residues. V gave up 6 bases and J gave up 4 bases; unmatched junction bases: 4. CDR3 amino acids: CASRQGAGTGELFF. CDR3 bases: TGTGCCAGCAGGCAGGGGGCCGGCACCGGGGAGCTGTTTTTT.

The chain has TRBV2 and TRBJ1-6; D gene ambiguous. V gave up 3 bases and J gave up 10 bases, with 10 bases separating them. CDR1 is SNHLY, CDR2 FYNNEI, per germline. This CDR3 contains 13 residues. CDR3: CASSDNQNSPLHF. The CDR3 DNA sequence: TGTGCCAGCAGTGATAACCAAAACTCACCCCTCCACTTT.

Only one count was recorded for this clonotype. This may come from a read error, since a much larger clone is one base off. The chain joins TRBV6-5 to TRBJ2-5; no definite D call. CDR3 length: 11 amino acids. V was trimmed by 0 bases and J by 11 bases, leaving 7 bases between them. Per the germline V gene, CDR1 is MNHEY and CDR2 is SVGAGI. The CDR3 DNA reads as TGTGCCAGCAGTTACTCGGATGAGCAGTACTTC. Its protein product is CASSYSDEQYF.

The CDR3 loop reads CASSSMWDGYTF. In DNA, the CDR3 is TGTGCCAGCAGTTCAATGTGGGATGGCTACACCTTC. The J gene is TRBJ1-2, the V gene TRBV6-2 or TRBV6-3; no clear D gene. Germline V gene data show CDR1 as MNHEY and CDR2 as SVGEGT. V was trimmed by 4 bases and J by 6 bases, leaving 9 bases between them. This CDR3 has 12 amino acids.

This rearrangement joins TRBV29-1 to TRBJ2-7; 9 bases line up with TRBD2. The V segment lost 4 bases and the J segment 7 bases; nucleotides outside the gene matches: 17. The germline V gene encodes CDR1 SQVTM and CDR2 ANQGSEA. There are 16 residues in the CDR3. CDR3 DNA: TGCAGCGTTGGGGGGGGGTTAGCGGGAGCCTTCAATGAGCAGTACTTC. Residues: CSVGGGLAGAFNEQYF.

V gene TRBV30 combines with J gene TRBJ2-7, with D possibly being TRBD1 (5 bases). Trimming shortened V by 5 bases and J by 4 bases, and 12 bases separated the two germline ends. Per the germline V gene, CDR1 is GTSNPN and CDR2 is SVGIG (reference sequence). The CDR3 runs 12 residues. The chain's CDR3 is CAWGAPSYEQYF. DNA for the CDR3: TGTGCCTGGGGGGCCCCCTCTTACGAGCAGTACTTC.

The chain uses TRBV6-2 or TRBV6-3 and TRBJ2-5, with a possible D match to TRBD1 (5 bases). The CDR3 is 13 residues long. V gave up 9 bases and J gave up 4 bases, with 15 bases separating them. Germline CDR1 is MNHEY and CDR2 is SVGEGT. The CDR3 here is CASHPAGRETQYF. The CDR3 DNA follows: TGTGCCAGTCATCCGGCAGGGCGAGAGACCCAGTACTTC.

This chain joins TRBV7-9 and TRBJ1-4, with TRBD1 matching 8 bases. V was clipped by 5 bases and J by 8 bases; unmatched bases: 7. The length of the CDR3 is 14 residues. Germline assignment: CDR1 SEHNR and CDR2 FQNEAQ (reference sequence). The CDR3 sequence: CASSQGAVIEKLFF. CDR3 coding DNA: TGTGCCAGCAGCCAGGGGGCGGTAATCGAAAAACTGTTTTTT.

The V gene is TRBV25-1, the J gene TRBJ2-1; D gene ambiguous. Germline V gives CDR1 MGHDK, CDR2 SYGVNS. The CDR3 contains 12 residues. The V end was cut by 3 bases, the J end by 4 bases, with 4 bases between. Here the CDR3 DNA reads TGTGCCAGCAGTGAGCAGTACAATGAGCAGTTCTTC. It yields the protein CASSEQYNEQFF.

The table lists this clonotype with a count of one. The chain links TRBV20-1 to TRBJ1-1; TRBD1 is a possible D gene (6 bases). Germline V gives CDR1 DFQATT, CDR2 SNEGSKA (reference sequence). There are 14 residues in the CDR3. Trimming shortened V by 0 bases and J by 2 bases, and 10 bases separated the two germline ends. The CDR3 spells CSARDRGYNTEAFF. As DNA, the CDR3 is TGCAGTGCTAGAGATAGGGGGTATAACACTGAAGCTTTCTTT.

The chain combines TRBV9 with TRBJ2-1, with D perhaps assigned TRBD1 or TRBD2 (6 bases each). The CDR3 is made up of 14 amino acids. Per germline, CDR1 SGDLS and CDR2 YYNGEE. Trimming left V 3 bases short and J 6 bases short, with 13 bases between. The CDR3 protein is CASSGGALANEQFF. CDR3 nucleotide sequence: TGTGCCAGCAGCGGGGGGGCCCTAGCCAATGAGCAGTTCTTC.

This clonotype was picked up a small number of times. This chain links TRBV9 with TRBJ2-3, with 9 bases lining up with TRBD1. Germline V gene lookup returns CDR1 SGDLS and CDR2 YYNGEE. V lost 4 bases and J lost 2; bases outside the gene matches: 8. CDR3 length equals 16 residues. For the CDR3, the DNA is TGTGCCAGCAGCCTAACCGGGACAGGGAACACAGATACGCAGTATTTT. Amino acids: CASSLTGTGNTDTQYF.

The chain links TRBV24-1 to TRBJ1-5; D may be TRBD1 (5 bases). From germline, CDR1 is KGHDR and CDR2 SFDVKD. The V end lost 9 bases, the J end lost 7 bases, and 18 bases lay between the germline ends. This CDR3 has 14 residues. The chain's CDR3 is CATGSGVPGQPQHF. Here the CDR3 DNA reads TGTGCCACCGGGAGCGGGGTCCCAGGGCAGCCCCAGCATTTT.

The chain couples TRBV6-2 or TRBV6-3 to TRBJ1-4; the D gene is possibly TRBD1 (5 bases). The CDR3 spans 15 residues. Per germline, CDR1 MNHEY and CDR2 SVGEGT. V gave up 4 bases and J gave up 7 bases, with 16 bases separating them. Here the CDR3 DNA reads TGTGCCAGCAGTTCCGCAGCCGGGGGAGGTGAAAAACTGTTTTTT. Translated: CASSSAAGGGEKLFF.

This chain connects TRBV20-1 to TRBJ2-5; possibly TRBD2 for D (6 bases). The germline CDR1 and CDR2 sequences are DFQATT and SNEGSKA (reference sequence). This CDR3 region has 13 residues. V lost 8 bases, J lost 4 bases, and 17 bases lay in between. The CDR3 here is CSSLLARGETQYF. The CDR3 bases are TGCAGTTCATTACTAGCACGGGGAGAGACCCAGTACTTC.

The V and J genes are TRBV12-3 or TRBV12-4 and TRBJ2-1, with 11 bases matching TRBD2. Losses at the gene ends were 3 bases for V and 15 bases for J; bases not matched to a gene: 16. The CDR3 covers 16 residues. CDR3 loop: CASSFRELAGEWVPFF. The CDR3 DNA reads as TGTGCCAGCAGTTTCAGGGAACTAGCGGGAGAATGGGTCCCGTTCTTC.

Concerning this clonotype itself: Given the absence of the conserved phenylalanine or tryptophan at the CDR3 end, a read error is likely. Here the CDR3 reads CSVNGLAGASTDTQYL. CDR3 nucleotide sequence: TGCAGCGTAAACGGACTAGCGGGGGCGTCCACAGATACGCAGTATTTG. The chain links TRBV29-1 to TRBJ2-3; 13 nucleotides agree with TRBD2. The ends lost 6 bases at V and 2 bases at J; junction bases unmatched: 8. Germline V gene sequence: CDR1 SQVTM, CDR2 ANQGSEA. This CDR3 region has 16 residues.

The chain has TRBV7-2 and TRBJ2-2; possibly TRBD2 for D (5 bases). Deletions cut 5 bases from V and 10 bases from J, with 23 bases between. The V gene's germline CDR1 is SGHTA and CDR2 FQGNSA. CDR3 length: 16 residues. The CDR3 reads CASSAGPVGGSVELFF. Written as DNA, the CDR3 is TGTGCCAGCAGCGCAGGACCAGTAGGCGGGTCGGTGGAGCTGTTTTTT.

This clonotype occurred once. One end of the junction varies from germline; a read error may be responsible. This chain uses TRBV7-9 with TRBJ1-1; D call uncertain. This CDR3 has 16 amino acids. Germline loops: CDR1 SEHNR, CDR2 FQNEAQ (reference sequence). The CDR3 sequence: CASSSISAKMNTEAFF. In DNA, the CDR3 is TGCGCCAGCAGCTCAATCTCGGCCAAGATGAACACTGAAGCTTTCTTT.

V and J are TRBV29-1 and TRBJ2-1; 9 bases are shared with TRBD2. The V segment lost 2 bases and the J segment 6 bases; nucleotides outside the gene matches: 8. Germline values: CDR1 SQVTM, CDR2 ANQGSEA. The CDR3 totals 15 residues. The DNA of the CDR3 is TGCAGCGTTGAAACTATAGCGGGAGCTAGCAATGAGCAGTTCTTC. Translated, it gives CSVETIAGASNEQFF.

V is TRBV7-3 and J is TRBJ2-3; D tentatively fits TRBD1 or TRBD2 (5 bases each). Between the trimmed V and J ends, which lost 5 bases and 4 bases, there was a span of 16 bases. Germline values: CDR1 SGHTA, CDR2 FQGTGA. The CDR3 runs to 15 residues. The CDR3 DNA reads TGTGCCAGCAGCCCCGGGACCGCGGACGCAGATACGCAGTATTTT. Residues: CASSPGTADADTQYF.

Concerning this clonotype itself: This may stem from a read error, because a much larger clone lies one nucleotide away. The chain couples TRBV7-9 to TRBJ2-5; 7 positions match TRBD2. The V gene end was trimmed by 7 bases and the J gene end by 9 bases; junction bases not matched to a gene: 17. The CDR3 is 15 amino acids. The germline CDR1 and CDR2 sequences are SEHNR and FQNEAQ (reference sequence). CDR3 coding DNA: TGTGCCAGCATCCCCTCCGCCGCAGGGAGGGAGGCCCAGTACTTC. Protein: CASIPSAAGREAQYF. Filled out from reference TRBV7-9 and TRBJ2-5, the complete variable domain reads DTGVSQNPRHKITKRGQNVTFRCDPISEHNRLYWYRQTLGQGPEFLTYFQNEAQLEKSRLLSDRFSAERPKGSFSTLEIQRTEQGDSAMYLCASIPSAAGREAQYFGPGTRLLVL.

As concerns this clonotype: It may be a read error: a sequence one base away is much more abundant. V gene TRBV6-5 combines with J gene TRBJ2-5; 9 nucleotides align to TRBD2. CDR3 length: 15 amino acids. CDR1 is MNHEY and CDR2 is SVGAGI in the germline V gene. After removal of 5 bases from V and 11 bases from J, the junction contained 15 bases not matched to a gene. CDR3 in amino acids: CASSLAGFGLSEQYF. The CDR3 DNA reads TGTGCCAGCAGTCTAGCGGGGTTTGGGTTGAGTGAGCAGTACTTC.

This clonotype has at least ten counts. V usage is TRBV29-1 and J usage is TRBJ2-1; no clear D gene. This CDR3 spans 15 amino acids. Germline CDR1 and CDR2: SQVTM and ANQGSEA. With 4 bases removed from V and 6 bases from J, the gap between germline ends came to 19 bases. CDR3 in amino acids: CSVGSASLLGNEQFF. CDR3 sequence (DNA): TGCAGCGTTGGATCGGCGAGCCTCTTGGGCAATGAGCAGTTCTTC.

In this sample, this clonotype turned up many times. The V gene is TRBV29-1, the J gene TRBJ1-1, with 7 bases aligning to TRBD1. This CDR3 is 14 amino acids long. V trimming: 4 bases; J trimming: 7 bases; junction bases outside the gene matches: 12. Germline V lookup: CDR1 SQVTM, CDR2 ANQGSEA. In DNA, the CDR3 is TGCAGCGTTGTGGCCCCGGTAACAGGGGATGAAGCTTTCTTT. The encoded protein is CSVVAPVTGDEAFF.

In its sample, this clonotype was seen many times. J is TRBJ2-1 and V is TRBV7-2, with TRBD1 as a possible D gene (5 bases). Trimming pared 5 bases from V and 5 bases from J, leaving 16 bases between. Germline lookup yields CDR1 SGHTA and CDR2 FQGNSA. This CDR3 is 15 amino acids long. This CDR3 reads CASSPHQGADNEQFF. The CDR3 coding sequence is TGTGCCAGCAGCCCGCACCAGGGTGCGGACAATGAGCAGTTCTTC. The variable domain in full, with the rest retrieved from reference TRBV7-2 and TRBJ2-1, is GAGVSQSPSNKVTEKGKDVELRCDPISGHTALYWYRQSLGQGLEFLIYFQGNSAPDKSGLPSDRFSAERTGGSVSTLTIQRTQQEDSAVYLCASSPHQGADNEQFFGPGTRLTVL.

The J gene is TRBJ2-5, the V gene TRBV20-1; TRBD2 is a possible D gene (7 bases). V gave up 3 bases and J gave up 0 bases, with 11 bases separating them. The CDR3 covers 14 residues. Germline assignment: CDR1 DFQATT and CDR2 SNEGSKA (reference sequence). The CDR3 protein is CSASGGPNQETQYF. The CDR3 DNA reads TGCAGTGCTAGCGGGGGGCCCAACCAAGAGACCCAGTACTTC.

This clonotype has only a few counts. The rearrangement uses TRBV29-1 and TRBJ2-7; the D gene is possibly TRBD1 (5 bases). This CDR3 spans 14 amino acids. CDR1 and CDR2 from the germline V gene are SQVTM and ANQGSEA. The germline V and J ends were trimmed by 2 bases and 6 bases, with 17 bases remaining between them. CDR3 sequence (DNA): TGCAGCGTTGAATCTTATGGGGCAGGGCCCGAGCAGTACTTC. It translates to CSVESYGAGPEQYF.

The rearrangement uses TRBV27 and TRBJ1-1; 9 bases are shared with TRBD1. Germline V gene lookup returns CDR1 MNHEY and CDR2 SMNVEV (reference sequence). J lost 5 bases, V lost 5 bases, and 6 bases had no gene match. The CDR3 has 14 residues. CDR3 sequence: CASSVDRGWTEAFF. For the CDR3, the DNA is TGTGCCAGCAGTGTGGACAGGGGTTGGACTGAAGCTTTCTTT.

This rearrangement joins TRBV5-1 to TRBJ1-5; no clear D gene. Per germline, CDR1 SGHRS and CDR2 YFSETQ. Deletions cut 0 bases from V and 3 bases from J, with 4 bases between. The CDR3 has 13 residues. This chain's CDR3 is CASSLDVNQPQHF. The CDR3 DNA reads as TGCGCCAGCAGCTTGGACGTCAATCAGCCCCAGCATTTT.